This TCR beta chain came from a study of spatial heterogeneity in lung cancer. Across the whole study: The mean occurrence of each unique TCR and UMI combination in raw reads exceeded eight.

General study results and limits: Beta chains had around 12% coverage of tumor T cells, and alpha chains had approximately 7%. Counts of expanded intratumoral alpha and beta TCRs tracked tumor mutation counts.

Within the sample, this clonotype is medium-sized (0.01 to 0.1%). Its antigen remains unidentified. This CDR3 comprises 13 residues. The germline V gene encodes CDR1 SQVTM and CDR2 ANQGSEA. V was clipped by 4 bases and J by 3 bases, with 10 bases between them. TCRdb redid the calling of the 5' RACE reads with MiXCR, one entry per CDR3 protein. The sample consists of around 2,700 distinct CDR3 sequences, about 6% of them appearing once. The time point is: sample taken at primary tumor resection. Untreated early-stage non-small cell lung cancer patients, 70 to 85 in total, were the donors. Whole RNA obtained from tumor, nontumor lung or frozen PBMC underwent sequencing without sorting.

This chain joins TRBV29-1 and TRBJ1-5; D is unresolved. Sequenced here: lung tumor tissue, sampled at surgery. The receptor was derived from a male donor with early-stage non-small cell lung cancer. The CDR3 is CSVAKENNQPQHF. DNA of the CDR3: TGCAGCGTTGCAAAAGAGAACAATCAGCCCCAGCATTTT.